The 10 T cell receptor beta chains below come from one sample, sequenced in a study of blood T cell repertoires in COVID-19. Profiled with immunoSEQ multiplex PCR; TCRdb holds only in-frame clones, not every one. The sample comprises about 270,000 clones, approximately 91% of which are singletons, and over 2% rests with the top ten. The source material was PBMCs or T cells enriched from blood (not recorded which). These receptors were collected from a middle-aged woman with acute COVID-19.

V usage is TRBV11-3 and J usage is TRBJ2-3, with 10 bases aligning to TRBD1. Germline lookup yields CDR1 SGHNT and CDR2 YENEEA. The CDR3 covers 16 residues. V was clipped by 4 bases and J by 2 bases; unmatched bases: 6. The CDR3 spells CASSSTGGRNTDTQYF. CDR3 DNA sequence: TGTGCCAGCAGCTCGACAGGGGGCAGGAACACAGATACGCAGTATTTT.

The chain links TRBV7-9 to TRBJ2-2; TRBD1 matches at 12 bases. V was pared by 6 bases and J by 7 bases, with 6 bases of the junction left unmatched. The CDR3 consists of 15 residues. Germline CDR1 reads SEHNR; CDR2 reads FQNEAQ (reference sequence). CDR3 nucleotides: TGTGCCAGCAGTAAGGGACAGGGGGCGCGCGGGGAGCTGTTTTTT. Amino acids: CASSKGQGARGELFF. The full variable domain, its missing parts supplied by reference TRBV7-9 and TRBJ2-2, is DTGVSQNPRHKITKRGQNVTFRCDPISEHNRLYWYRQTLGQGPEFLTYFQNEAQLEKSRLLSDRFSAERPKGSFSTLEIQRTEQGDSAMYLCASSKGQGARGELFFGEGSRLTVL.

The chain couples TRBV19 to TRBJ1-3; D is unclear. V lost 9 bases to trimming and J lost 0 bases, with 24 bases between them. The CDR3 runs to 18 residues. Per germline, CDR1 LNHDA and CDR2 SQIVND (reference sequence). CDR3 sequence: CASQPLPGRATSGNTIYF. The CDR3, as DNA: TGTGCCAGCCAACCCCTCCCCGGGAGGGCCACCTCTGGAAACACCATATATTTT.

The J gene is TRBJ1-1, the V gene TRBV18; tentative D call: TRBD1 (6 bases). Germline CDR1 is KGHSH and CDR2 is LQKENI. V shed 5 bases and J shed 5 bases, with 12 bases lying between them. CDR3 length equals 13 residues. CDR3 in amino acids: CASSTRGRTEAFF. CDR3 in DNA: TGTGCCAGCTCAACCAGGGGTCGAACTGAAGCTTTCTTT.

DNA of the CDR3: TGTGCCAGCAGTTTAGGTGCGGGATCCCCCTACGAGCAGTACTTC. Amino acids: CASSLGAGSPYEQYF. The rearrangement uses TRBV27 and TRBJ2-7; D is perhaps TRBD2 (6 bases). This CDR3 has 15 residues. The germline CDR1 and CDR2 sequences are MNHEY and SMNVEV (reference sequence). The V end lost 2 bases, the J end lost 2 bases, and 13 bases lay between the germline ends.

The chain employs TRBV28 and TRBJ2-7; possible D gene TRBD2, 5 bases. Trimming took off 8 bases at V and 7 bases at J, with 12 bases between the two ends. CDR1 is MDHEN and CDR2 is SYDVKM in the germline V gene. This CDR3 contains 11 residues. CDR3 nucleotide sequence: TGTGCCAGCTCTTCGACGGGAGAGCAGTACTTC. Translating gives CASSSTGEQYF.

The CDR3 DNA reads as TGTGCCATCAGTGAGGGCAGCTCGGGTGGCTACACCTTC. It codes for CAISEGSSGGYTF. The chain employs TRBV10-3 and TRBJ1-2, with D unclear. There are 13 residues in the CDR3. Trimming removed 2 bases at V and 7 bases at J, with 11 bases between. From germline, CDR1 is ENHRY and CDR2 SYGVKD.

Points on this clone: Other DNA sequences in the same sample also yield this CDR3. This chain connects TRBV7-3 to TRBJ1-1; D may be TRBD1 (5 bases). Germline V gives CDR1 SGHTA, CDR2 FQGTGA. CDR3 length: 13 amino acids. With 5 bases removed from V and 0 bases from J, the gap between germline ends came to 7 bases. The CDR3 sequence: CASSATVNTEAFF. CDR3 nucleotide sequence: TGTGCCAGCAGCGCGACAGTGAACACTGAAGCTTTCTTT.

CDR3 DNA sequence: TGTGCCAGCAGCTTATTGAGACAGGGGATCGTAAACTATGGCTACACCTTC. It is translated as CASSLLRQGIVNYGYTF. The V call is TRBV7-2, the J call TRBJ1-2, with TRBD1 matching 8 bases. V shed 2 bases, J shed 2 bases, and the junction held 10 bases outside the gene matches. The germline gives CDR1 SGHTA, CDR2 FQGNSA. This CDR3 spans 17 amino acids.

Here the CDR3 reads CASSLGTGGTEAFF. The CDR3 region has the DNA TGTGCCAGCAGTTTAGGGACAGGGGGCACTGAAGCTTTCTTT. The chain is built from TRBV27 and TRBJ1-1; 11 bases align to TRBD1. V shed 2 bases and J 4 bases; nucleotides not matched to a gene: 0. CDR3 length: 14 amino acids. The V gene's germline CDR1 is MNHEY and CDR2 SMNVEV (reference sequence).